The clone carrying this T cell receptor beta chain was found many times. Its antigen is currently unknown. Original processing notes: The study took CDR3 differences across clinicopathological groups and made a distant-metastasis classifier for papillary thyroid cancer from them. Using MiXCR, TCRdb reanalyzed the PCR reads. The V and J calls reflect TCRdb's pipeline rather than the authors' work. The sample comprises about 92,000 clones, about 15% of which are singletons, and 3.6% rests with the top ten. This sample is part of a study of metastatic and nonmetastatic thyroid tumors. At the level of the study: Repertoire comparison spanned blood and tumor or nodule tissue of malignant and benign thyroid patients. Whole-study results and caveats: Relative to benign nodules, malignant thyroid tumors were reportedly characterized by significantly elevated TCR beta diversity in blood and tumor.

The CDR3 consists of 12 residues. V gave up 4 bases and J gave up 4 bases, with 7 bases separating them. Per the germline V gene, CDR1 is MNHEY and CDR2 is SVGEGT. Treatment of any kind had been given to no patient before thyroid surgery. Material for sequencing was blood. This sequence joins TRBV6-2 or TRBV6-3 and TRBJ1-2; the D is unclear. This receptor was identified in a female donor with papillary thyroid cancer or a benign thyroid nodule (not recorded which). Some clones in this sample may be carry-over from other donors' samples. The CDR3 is CASSSGVYGYTF. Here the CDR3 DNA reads TGTGCCAGCAGTTCCGGGGTCTATGGCTACACCTTC.